This record looks at one T cell receptor beta chain sequence and its context. The V gene's germline CDR1 is SGHDT and CDR2 YYEEEE. Trimming cost V 0 bases and J 0 bases, with 16 bases left between them. The CDR3 sequence is 18 residues long. Here immunoSEQ multiplex PCR was the method, and the copy in TCRdb shows in-frame clones only, minus some. The table lists about 28,000 clones, 92% of them singletons, with roughly 5.2% in the top ten. This entry belongs to a study of T cell changes during pregnancy in multiple sclerosis. V and J are TRBV5-6 and TRBJ1-5; D gene ambiguous. This material consisted of peripheral blood, taken in the first trimester of pregnancy. This TCR derives from a female donor in good health, enrolled as a control in a pregnancy study. DNA for the CDR3: TGTGCCAGCAGCTTGGGAACAGCCGGCCCTTATAGCAATCAGCCCCAGCATTTT. Residues: CASSLGTAGPYSNQPQHF.